Below are 9 T cell receptor beta chains sequenced from a single sample in a study of OX40 agonist ivuxolimab in advanced cancers. Method: immunoSEQ multiplex PCR; TCRdb's copy keeps in-frame clones and lacks some. This table holds over 70,000 clones, roughly 91% found once. The sequencing used CD4+ or CD8+ T cells sorted from blood, collected in a trial of the OX40 agonist ivuxolimab. These receptors came from an adult with an advanced solid tumor such as melanoma, head and neck, liver or kidney cancer.

The chain couples TRBV6-1 to TRBJ2-7; TRBD1 agrees at 8 bases. V lost 2 bases and J lost 7; bases outside the gene matches: 13. This CDR3 comprises 16 residues. Germline loops: CDR1 MNHNS, CDR2 SASEGT. CDR3 in DNA: TGTGCCAGCAGTGAAACTTGGACAGGGTCCAGGAGGGAGCAGTACTTC. Residues: CASSETWTGSRREQYF.

The chain combines TRBV19 with TRBJ2-5; TRBD2 matches 9 bases. Germline CDR1 is LNHDA and CDR2 is SQIVND (reference sequence). CDR3 size: 13 residues. The V segment lost 8 bases and the J segment 1 base; nucleotides outside the gene matches: 2. The CDR3 reads CASSSGIQETQYF. CDR3 bases: TGTGCCAGTTCTAGCGGGATCCAAGAGACCCAGTACTTC.

The chain recombines TRBV7-8 with TRBJ1-1; no firm D call. V lost 5 bases and J lost 4, with 17 bases in between. Germline CDR1 SGHVS, CDR2 FQNEAQ. The CDR3 has 15 residues. The chain's CDR3 is CASSPLAAATTEAFF. As DNA, the CDR3 is TGTGCCAGCAGCCCCCTCGCCGCCGCGACCACTGAAGCTTTCTTT. The full variable domain, completed using reference TRBV7-8 and TRBJ1-1, is GAGVSQSPRYKVAKRGQDVALRCDPISGHVSLFWYQQALGQGPEFLTYFQNEAQLDKSGLPSDRFFAERPEGSVSTLKIQRTQQEDSAVYLCASSPLAAATTEAFFGQGTRLTVV.

The chain combines TRBV6-4 with TRBJ1-1; no clear D. The germline V gene encodes CDR1 MRHNA and CDR2 SNTAGT. CDR3 length equals 16 residues. Trimming shortened V by 7 bases and J by 0 bases, and 18 bases separated the two germline ends. CDR3 loop: CASTVQQSRVNTEAFF. In DNA form, the CDR3 reads TGTGCCAGCACAGTTCAGCAGTCAAGGGTGAACACTGAAGCTTTCTTT.

The chain carries TRBV28 and TRBJ1-1; TRBD1 matches at 7 bases. J was trimmed by 8 bases and V by 6 bases; bases with no gene match: 9. Looked up from germline, CDR1 is MDHEN and CDR2 is SYDVKM. CDR3 length: 13 amino acids. The CDR3, as DNA: TGTGCCAGCAGGCTGGGACAGTATGAGGAAGCTTTCTTT. Amino acids: CASRLGQYEEAFF.

This chain connects TRBV4-3 to TRBJ2-7, with D unresolved. From germline, CDR1 is LGHNA and CDR2 YSLEER. With 0 bases removed from V and 3 bases from J, the gap between germline ends came to 9 bases. This CDR3 contains 14 residues. The CDR3 DNA sequence: TGCGCCAGCAGCCAAGAAGTCAGAAGCTACGAGCAGTACTTC. Translation gives CASSQEVRSYEQYF.

The V call is TRBV7-2, the J call TRBJ2-7; the match to TRBD1 covers 9 bases. V lost 3 bases, J lost 2 bases, and 5 bases stayed unmatched. The V gene's germline CDR1 is SGHTA and CDR2 FQGNSA. The CDR3 covers 15 residues. CDR3 sequence reads: CASSFVGQGPYEQYF. CDR3 in DNA: TGTGCCAGCAGCTTTGTGGGACAGGGCCCCTACGAGCAGTACTTC.

This chain links TRBV28 with TRBJ1-6; no reliable D call. The CDR3 contains 12 residues. Per the germline V gene, CDR1 is MDHEN and CDR2 is SYDVKM. V shed 6 bases and J shed 10 bases, with 10 bases lying between them. The CDR3 coding sequence is TGTGCCAGCAGCTCGACAAACTCACCCCTCCACTTT. Amino acids: CASSSTNSPLHF.

This chain uses TRBV6-6 with TRBJ2-7; possibly TRBD1 for D (6 bases). CDR3 length: 13 residues. Per the germline V gene, CDR1 is MNHNY and CDR2 is SVGAGI (reference sequence). V shed 4 bases and J shed 3 bases, with 10 bases lying between them. CDR3: CASSFRDNYEQYF. CDR3 nucleotides: TGTGCCAGCAGTTTTAGGGACAACTACGAGCAGTACTTC.